The 23 T cell receptor beta chains in this list originate from one sample, sequenced in a study of molecular identifiers for immune sequencing clone quantification. A single record per CDR3 protein comes from TCRdb applying MiXCR to the PCR reads. The sample consists of 300,000 to 350,000 distinct CDR3 sequences, over 20% of them appearing once. Material: naive CD8+ T cells from blood, with Jurkat cell RNA spiked in. Subset defined: FACS-sorted CD8+CD4-CCR7+CD45RA+ naive T cells. These receptors were collected from a human donor in good health. Some libraries in this study had Jurkat cell RNA spiked in.

The chain recombines TRBV4-1 with TRBJ2-5; 10 bases are a match to TRBD2. V dropped 4 bases and J dropped 2; count of bases not matched to a gene: 10. CDR3 size: 17 residues. Germline V gene sequence: CDR1 MGHRA, CDR2 YSYEKL. CDR3 sequence: CASSPEPGLATQETQYF. The DNA of the CDR3 is TGCGCCAGCAGCCCTGAGCCGGGACTAGCGACACAAGAGACCCAGTACTTC.

This clonotype was recorded many times. The chain employs TRBV12-3 or TRBV12-4 and TRBJ2-3; D remains unclear. CDR3 length: 13 residues. The V end lost 6 bases, the J end lost 5 bases, and 12 bases lay between the germline ends. The CDR3 DNA reads TGTGCCAGCAGCCTGGCGGACGGAGATACGCAGTATTTT. Amino acid sequence: CASSLADGDTQYF.

In its sample, this clonotype was seen many times. The chain links TRBV28 to TRBJ1-1; 11 nucleotides line up with TRBD1. From germline, CDR1 is MDHEN and CDR2 SYDVKM. J lost 10 bases, V lost 4 bases, and 8 bases had no gene match. This CDR3 is 14 amino acids long. The CDR3 loop reads CASSYNTGTGGAFF. CDR3 nucleotides: TGTGCCAGCAGTTACAACACCGGGACAGGGGGAGCTTTCTTT.

This clonotype was observed a single time. Given a much more abundant clone one base away, this may be a read error. The chain employs TRBV28 and TRBJ2-3, with TRBD1 matching over 10 bases. J was trimmed by 5 bases and V by 3 bases; bases with no gene match: 8. The CDR3 covers 16 residues. Germline V gene lookup returns CDR1 MDHEN and CDR2 SYDVKM. CDR3: CASSFVRGTGVDTQYF. The CDR3 DNA reads TGTGCCAGCAGTTTCGTGAGGGGGACAGGGGTAGATACGCAGTATTTT.

The chain has TRBV7-2 and TRBJ2-7, with D possibly TRBD1 on 6 matching bases. V lost 5 bases and J 2 bases, leaving 13 bases between the germline ends. This CDR3 is built from 14 residues. CDR1 is SGHTA, CDR2 FQGNSA, per germline. This CDR3 reads CASSQCQGPYEQYF. As DNA, the CDR3 is TGTGCCAGCAGCCAATGCCAGGGGCCCTACGAGCAGTACTTC.

This chain connects TRBV5-6 to TRBJ1-5; D is possibly TRBD1 (6 bases). The germline V gene encodes CDR1 SGHDT and CDR2 YYEEEE. Trimming removed 0 bases at V and 1 base at J, with 11 bases between. CDR3 size: 16 residues. The CDR3 spells CASSLARGASNQPQHF. CDR3 nucleotides: TGTGCCAGCAGCTTGGCCAGGGGCGCAAGCAATCAGCCCCAGCATTTT.

The table lists this clonotype with many counts. This chain links TRBV4-2 with TRBJ1-2, with D possibly being TRBD1 (5 bases). Per the germline V gene, CDR1 is LGHNA and CDR2 is YNFKEQ. The CDR3 has 14 amino acids. Trimming stripped 4 bases from V and 5 bases from J, with 14 bases between. CDR3 residues: CASSPGSVGYGYTF. CDR3 DNA sequence: TGTGCCAGCAGCCCAGGGAGTGTCGGGTATGGCTACACCTTC.

The chain carries TRBV12-3 or TRBV12-4 and TRBJ2-7; tentative D call: TRBD1 (6 bases). This CDR3 has 13 amino acids. V lost 7 bases, J lost 1 base, and 11 bases lay in between. The CDR3 loop is CASKTGFSYEQYF. As DNA, the CDR3 is TGTGCCAGCAAAACAGGGTTTTCCTACGAGCAGTACTTC.

Remarks on this clonotype: This may be a read error, as it is one base from a much larger clone. CDR3 bases: TGCGCCAGCAGCCAAGATTTCGGCCGGTACACTGAAGCTTTCTTT. This translates into CASSQDFGRYTEAFF. The chain recombines TRBV4-3 with TRBJ1-1, with D uncertain. CDR3 length equals 15 residues. CDR1 LGHNA and CDR2 YSLEER come from the germline V gene. The V end lost 0 bases, the J end lost 3 bases, and 11 bases lay between the germline ends.

Details on this clonotype: A read error may be the cause here, since a much bigger clone is one base away. The chain carries TRBV19 and TRBJ2-3; D not resolved. The J call is in doubt because the DNA end fits TRBJ1-5 better. The CDR3 is made up of 17 amino acids. CDR1 and CDR2 from the germline V gene are LNHDA and SQIVND (reference sequence). CDR3 residues: CASSPWSREAPTDTQHF. The CDR3 bases are TGTGCCAGTAGTCCCTGGTCGCGGGAGGCACCTACAGATACGCAGCATTTT.

The chain uses TRBV27 and TRBJ1-1; D ambiguous. CDR1 MNHEY and CDR2 SMNVEV come from the germline V gene (reference sequence). There are 17 residues in the CDR3. Trimming took 7 bases from V and 2 from J, leaving 23 bases between them. CDR3 in DNA: TGTGCCAGCACCCCCCAAGGAGTCTTTCGAGCTAACACTGAAGCTTTCTTT. Translated: CASTPQGVFRANTEAFF.

This clonotype was seen ten or more times. V gene TRBV7-6 combines with J gene TRBJ1-1; D is undetermined. Germline loops: CDR1 SGHVS, CDR2 FNYEAQ. The CDR3 sequence is 17 residues long. Trimming shortened V by 4 bases and J by 1 base, and 19 bases separated the two germline ends. The CDR3 nucleotides are TGTGCCAGCAGCTCAGACTCGCCCTTGGTCCCGAACACTGAAGCTTTCTTT. Translating it yields CASSSDSPLVPNTEAFF.

Ten or more counts support this clonotype. CDR3 nucleotide sequence: TGCGCCAGCAGCTTGCCGGGAAGCACAGATACGCAGTATTTT. This sequence encodes CASSLPGSTDTQYF. The gene calls are TRBV5-1 and TRBJ2-3, with a weak D call TRBD2 (5 bases). Germline CDR1 is SGHRS and CDR2 is YFSETQ. Trimming left V 1 base short and J 0 bases short, with 6 bases between. This CDR3 contains 14 residues. The whole variable domain, remainder taken from reference TRBV5-1 and TRBJ2-3, is KAGVTQTPRYLIKTRGQQVTLSCSPISGHRSVSWYQQTPGQGLQFLFEYFSETQRNKGNFPGRFSGRQFSNSRSEMNVSTLELGDSALYLCASSLPGSTDTQYFGPGTRLTVL.

Comments on this clonotype: This may be a read error: a much more frequent sequence differs by one nucleotide. The genes are TRBV6-7 and TRBJ1-1; D may be TRBD1 (6 bases). TRBV6-7 is flagged as an ORF with uncertain function. There are 11 residues in the CDR3. DNA for the CDR3: TGTACCATCTCAGGAGGGGGTGAAGCTTTCTTT. It encodes CTISGGGEAFF.

The J gene is TRBJ1-4, the V gene TRBV10-3; D remains unclear. The CDR3 length is 14 residues. Germline values: CDR1 ENHRY, CDR2 SYGVKD. The V end was cut by 2 bases, the J end by 4 bases, with 8 bases between. CDR3 in amino acids: CAISEDQINEKLFF. CDR3 DNA: TGTGCCATCAGTGAGGACCAGATTAATGAAAAACTGTTTTTT.

This clonotype was counted ten times or more. The chain is built from TRBV9 and TRBJ2-3; D gene ambiguous. This CDR3 spans 15 amino acids. Trimming removed 1 base at V and 0 bases at J, with 9 bases between. The germline V gene encodes CDR1 SGDLS and CDR2 YYNGEE. The CDR3 nucleotides are TGTGCCAGCAGCGTATATGGCTCTAGCACAGATACGCAGTATTTT. This sequence encodes CASSVYGSSTDTQYF.

Points on this clonotype: A much larger clone differs from this one at a single base, so this may be a read error. The rearrangement joins TRBV19 to TRBJ2-7; 9 bases map to TRBD1. CDR1 LNHDA and CDR2 SQIVND come from the germline V gene (reference sequence). The CDR3 runs 13 residues. The DNA for the CDR3 is TGTGCCAGTAGTACGGGACAGGGCTACAAGCAGTACTTC. Translated, it gives CASSTGQGYKQYF. Complete variable domain (other parts from reference TRBV19 and TRBJ2-7): DGGITQSPKYLFRKEGQNVTLSCEQNLNHDAMYWYRQDPGQGLRLIYYSQIVNDFQKGDIAEGYSVSREKKESFPLTVTSAQKNPTAFYLCASSTGQGYKQYFGPGTRLTVT.

Remarks on this clonotype: Mismatch with germline at one junction end may stem from a read error. The rearrangement links TRBV7-9 to TRBJ2-1; D possibly uses TRBD1 or TRBD2 (6 bases each). The CDR3 has 14 residues. CDR1 and CDR2 from the germline V gene are SEHNR and FQNEAQ (reference sequence). CDR3 nucleotides: TGTGCCAGCAGCCAACGAGAGGGGGGAGGTGAACAGTCCTTC. Protein sequence: CASSQREGGGEQSF.

This clonotype showed up many times. The rearrangement uses TRBV7-2 and TRBJ2-7; 7 positions match TRBD2. J gave up 7 bases and V 5 bases, and 20 bases lay outside the gene matches. Germline CDR1 is SGHTA and CDR2 is FQGNSA. The CDR3 has 17 amino acids. The CDR3 reads CASSRFPSLVGGREQYF. DNA of the CDR3: TGTGCCAGCAGCCGTTTCCCCTCGCTCGTGGGGGGGAGGGAGCAGTACTTC.

With respect to this clonotype: Since a much larger clone is just one base distant, this may be a read error. This sequence joins TRBV11-2 and TRBJ1-5; 12 nucleotides match TRBD1. This CDR3 region has 15 residues. Germline CDR1 is SGHAT and CDR2 is FQNNGV. The CDR3 DNA follows: TGTGCCGGCAGCTCCGGGACAGGGGGCGGTCAGCCCCAGCATTTT. Translation gives CAGSSGTGGGQPQHF. Together with reference TRBV11-2 and TRBJ1-5, the CDR3 gives the full variable domain: EAGVAQSPRYKIIEKRQSVAFWCNPISGHATLYWYQQILGQGPKLLIQFQNNGVVDDSQLPKDRFSAERLKGVDSTLKIQPAKLEDSAVYLCAGSSGTGGGQPQHFGDGTRLSIL.

This clonotype was observed at least ten times. J is TRBJ2-3 and V is TRBV12-3 or TRBV12-4; D gene unclear. This CDR3 has 15 amino acids. Trimming took off 7 bases at V and 5 bases at J, with 19 bases between the two ends. CDR3 region: CASTSSGIPGDTQYF. CDR3 nucleotide sequence: TGTGCCAGCACCTCTAGTGGCATACCAGGAGATACGCAGTATTTT.

This chain uses TRBV6-5 with TRBJ2-6; 9 bases match TRBD1. There are 16 residues in the CDR3. V shed 6 bases, J shed 4 bases, and the junction held 7 bases outside the gene matches. Germline V gene data show CDR1 as MNHEY and CDR2 as SVGAGI. CDR3 amino acids: CASRGTGSGGANVLTF. CDR3 sequence (DNA): TGTGCCAGCAGAGGGACAGGGTCCGGCGGGGCCAACGTCCTGACTTTC.

This clonotype has at least ten counts. This rearrangement joins TRBV7-2 to TRBJ2-3; D remains unclear. This CDR3 is built from 15 residues. Germline assignment: CDR1 SGHTA and CDR2 FQGNSA. The V and J ends lost 4 bases and 6 bases respectively, with 17 bases between them. CDR3: CASSYEPRSSDTQYF. The CDR3 nucleotides read TGTGCCAGCAGCTACGAACCCCGCTCATCCGATACGCAGTATTTT.